This passage covers 12 T cell receptor beta chains from one sample sequenced in a study of response to subunit inactivated influenza vaccine. TCRdb passed the RT-PCR reads through MiXCR, listing each CDR3 protein once. The data show some 500,000 distinct CDR3 sequences, with roughly 27% seen just once and 1.9% held by the top ten. The material sequenced was CD4+ T cells sorted from PBMCs, taken more than 4 days after vaccination. These receptors were taken from a man in his fifties or sixties who received an inactivated influenza vaccine.

This chain connects TRBV7-9 to TRBJ2-6, with unresolved D. The CDR3 is made up of 14 amino acids. Germline V gene data show CDR1 as SEHNR and CDR2 as FQNEAQ (reference sequence). Trimming removed 1 base at V and 4 bases at J, with 5 bases between. The CDR3 region has the DNA TGTGCCAGCAGCTTAGTTCTCGGGGCCAACGTCCTGACTTTC. It yields the protein CASSLVLGANVLTF.

This clonotype was seen just once. The chain combines TRBV4-3 with TRBJ2-5; no clear D gene. Between the trimmed V and J ends, which lost 0 bases and 7 bases, there was a span of 9 bases. This CDR3 spans 13 amino acids. CDR1 is LGHNA and CDR2 is YSLEER in the germline V gene. This CDR3 is CASSQDDWGTQYF. DNA for the CDR3: TGCGCCAGCAGCCAAGACGATTGGGGGACCCAGTACTTC.

A few counts support this clonotype. The chain carries TRBV30 and TRBJ2-1, with D possibly being TRBD1 or TRBD2 (6 bases each). The CDR3 contains 16 residues. The germline V and J ends were trimmed by 3 bases and 4 bases, with 19 bases remaining between them. Germline CDR1 reads GTSNPN; CDR2 reads SVGIG (reference sequence). CDR3 sequence reads: CAWSLQTGLAYNEQFF. In DNA form, the CDR3 reads TGTGCCTGGAGCCTCCAGACAGGTCTAGCGTACAATGAGCAGTTCTTC. Using reference TRBV30 and TRBJ2-1 for the parts outside the CDR3, the full variable domain is SQTIHQWPATLVQPVGSPLSLECTVEGTSNPNLYWYRQAAGRGLQLLFYSVGIGQISSEVPQNLSASRPQDRQFILSSKKLLLSDSGFYLCAWSLQTGLAYNEQFFGPGTRLTVL.

The chain couples TRBV7-2 to TRBJ2-7, with D perhaps being TRBD1 or TRBD2 (5 bases each). From germline, CDR1 is SGHTA and CDR2 FQGNSA. Trimming took 5 bases from V and 7 from J, leaving 21 bases between them. This CDR3 spans 15 amino acids. The CDR3 loop reads CASSGEGSRASEQYF. DNA for the CDR3: TGTGCCAGCAGCGGAGAAGGGAGCAGGGCAAGTGAGCAGTACTTC.

The chain links TRBV18 to TRBJ2-1; D gene ambiguous. The V gene lost 0 bases and the J gene lost 0 bases, with 9 bases spanning the gap. The CDR3 runs to 16 residues. In germline, CDR1 is KGHSH, CDR2 LQKENI. The CDR3 protein is CASSPPEASSYNEQFF. The CDR3 DNA follows: TGTGCCAGCTCACCACCAGAGGCGAGCTCCTACAATGAGCAGTTCTTC. Together with reference TRBV18 and TRBJ2-1, the CDR3 gives the full variable domain: NAGVMQNPRHLVRRRGQEARLRCSPMKGHSHVYWYRQLPEEGLKFMVYLQKENIIDESGMPKERFSAEFPKEGPSILRIQQVVRGDSAAYFCASSPPEASSYNEQFFGPGTRLTVL.

For the CDR3, the DNA is TGTGCCAGCAGACGAGACAGGGCCTCCTACAATGAGCAGTTCTTC. It translates to CASRRDRASYNEQFF. The chain is built from TRBV5-4 and TRBJ2-1; 7 bases agree with TRBD1. The CDR3 spans 15 residues. The germline gives CDR1 SGHNT, CDR2 YYREEE (reference sequence). J was trimmed by 0 bases and V by 5 bases; bases with no gene match: 5.

The CDR3 DNA reads as TGCAGCGCTGCGGGACAACCGAACACTGAAGCTTTCTTT. Its protein product is CSAAGQPNTEAFF. The V and J genes are TRBV29-1 and TRBJ1-1; weak D call: TRBD1 (6 bases). The V gene lost 7 bases and the J gene lost 1 base, with 13 bases spanning the gap. Germline CDR1 is SQVTM and CDR2 is ANQGSEA. CDR3 size: 13 residues.

The chain uses TRBV12-3 or TRBV12-4 and TRBJ2-7; 7 positions agree with TRBD2. This CDR3 spans 12 amino acids. Unmatched junction bases numbered 9, after V lost 7 bases and J lost 9 bases. In DNA form, the CDR3 reads TGTGCCAGCACCGTATATGGCGGGGGGCAGTACTTC. It encodes CASTVYGGGQYF.

This clonotype has ten or more counts. V is TRBV6-5 and J is TRBJ1-5; 9 bases line up with TRBD1. Germline CDR1 is MNHEY and CDR2 is SVGAGI. The V and J ends lost 0 bases and 5 bases, in that order; junction bases with no gene match: 5. CDR3 length: 16 amino acids. CDR3: CASSYSKGTGYQPQHF. The CDR3 region has the DNA TGTGCCAGCAGTTACTCGAAAGGGACAGGGTATCAGCCCCAGCATTTT.

In this sample, this clonotype turned up a few times. The genes are TRBV6-2 or TRBV6-3 and TRBJ2-1, with no clear D. This CDR3 region has 17 residues. CDR1 and CDR2 from the germline V gene are MNHEY and SVGEGT. Trimming pared 3 bases from V and 1 base from J, leaving 16 bases between. CDR3 sequence: CASSYEAGSLSYNEQFF. In DNA form, the CDR3 reads TGTGCCAGCAGTTATGAAGCTGGGTCCCTATCCTACAATGAGCAGTTCTTC.

The V gene is TRBV20-1, the J gene TRBJ2-7; TRBD2 matches at 11 bases. The J segment lost 3 bases and the V segment lost 6 bases, leaving 7 bases of the junction unmatched. Germline V gene data show CDR1 as DFQATT and CDR2 as SNEGSKA (reference sequence). The CDR3 is made up of 14 amino acids. The CDR3 loop is CSATPGLAVYEQYF. The CDR3 region has the DNA TGCAGTGCCACACCGGGACTAGCGGTCTACGAGCAGTACTTC.

This clonotype was seen more than once but under ten times. The chain employs TRBV30 and TRBJ1-2; 7 positions match TRBD1. CDR3 size: 14 residues. The ends lost 8 bases at V and 4 bases at J; junction bases unmatched: 13. CDR1 GTSNPN and CDR2 SVGIG come from the germline V gene (reference sequence). This chain's CDR3 is CARSQGEGGYGYTF. The CDR3 DNA reads as TGTGCCAGATCTCAGGGGGAAGGAGGCTATGGCTACACCTTC.